This passage covers 29 T cell receptor beta chains from one sample sequenced in a study of CD8+CD57+ T cells in acquired aplastic anemia. Those patients picked for sequencing had displayed CD8+CD57+ cell expansion on flow cytometry. TCR beta VDJ and CDR3 profiles were obtained from a genomic DNA template. TCRdb independently ran MiXCR on the reads; one entry per CDR3 protein. The profile shows 150,000 to 200,000 distinct CDR3 sequences, roughly 48% of them singletons. Sequenced input: sorted CD4+, CD8+, or CD8+CD57+ T cells (not recorded which) from PBMCs. The receptor set was obtained from a human donor with aplastic anemia.

As concerns this clonotype: Here the CDR3 omits its conserved ending phenylalanine or tryptophan, so a read error is the likely source. J is TRBJ2-7 and V is TRBV24-1, with a possible D match to TRBD2 (6 bases). Germline V lookup: CDR1 KGHDR, CDR2 SFDVKD. This CDR3 is built from 14 residues. CDR3 bases: TGTGCCAGCAGTTCCGGGACTGGAGCCTACGAGCAGTACTCC. This codes for CASSSGTGAYEQYS.

Concerning this clonotype: One end of the junction does not line up with germline, which may come from a read error. The genes are TRBV24-1 and TRBJ2-2, with TRBD1 identical over 7 bases. Germline lookup yields CDR1 KGHDR and CDR2 SFDVKD. The CDR3 runs to 16 residues. The CDR3 DNA reads TGTGCCACCAGGGATTATAGGGGACAGAGCACCGGGGAGCTGGTTTTT. It specifies CATRDYRGQSTGELVF.

This clonotype was recorded many times. The chain recombines TRBV12-3 or TRBV12-4 with TRBJ2-1; TRBD2 matches 11 bases. The CDR3 is made up of 15 amino acids. V was clipped by 5 bases and J by 4 bases; unmatched bases: 4. The CDR3 sequence: CASSPPSGRYNEQFF. The DNA for the CDR3 is TGTGCCAGCAGTCCACCTAGCGGGAGGTACAATGAGCAGTTCTTC.

The genes are TRBV10-3 and TRBJ2-7, with 9 bases identical to TRBD1. Losses at the gene ends were 10 bases for V and 0 bases for J; bases not matched to a gene: 13. Germline V CDR1 and CDR2: ENHRY, SYGVKD. There are 16 residues in the CDR3. CDR3 nucleotide sequence: TGTGCCACCAGAACCGTTGGGACAGGGAACTCCTACGAGCAGTACTTC. It specifies CATRTVGTGNSYEQYF.

This chain joins TRBV12-3 or TRBV12-4 and TRBJ2-2; D possibly matches TRBD1 or TRBD2 (5 bases each). The ends were cut back, 4 bases at V and 1 base at J, with 16 bases in the middle. The CDR3 spans 17 residues. The CDR3: CASSYGAMGENTGELFF. The CDR3 coding sequence is TGTGCCAGCAGTTACGGGGCTATGGGTGAGAACACCGGGGAGCTGTTTTTT.

In this sample, this clonotype turned up a few times. The CDR3 protein is CSAWTVDSPLHF. The CDR3 DNA sequence: TGCAGTGCTTGGACAGTCGATTCACCCCTCCACTTT. The chain employs TRBV20-1 and TRBJ1-6; possible D gene TRBD1, 6 bases. Germline loops: CDR1 DFQATT, CDR2 SNEGSKA (reference sequence). The CDR3 covers 12 residues. Trimming shortened V by 5 bases and J by 8 bases, and 10 bases separated the two germline ends.

The table lists this clonotype with a count of one. Given a much more abundant clone one base away, this may be a read error. V gene TRBV7-9 combines with J gene TRBJ1-1; D is uncertain. V lost 8 bases and J 4 bases, leaving 11 bases between the germline ends. The CDR3 is 12 amino acids. Germline loops: CDR1 SEHNR, CDR2 FQNEAQ (reference sequence). CDR3 residues: CASGHYPTEAFF. The CDR3 coding sequence is TGTGCCAGCGGCCACTACCCCACTGAAGCTTTCTTT.

The chain employs TRBV10-3 and TRBJ1-3; D not certain. The germline V and J ends were trimmed by 10 bases and 0 bases, with 16 bases remaining between them. From germline, CDR1 is ENHRY and CDR2 SYGVKD. The CDR3 length is 15 residues. The CDR3 reads CATLWGTISGNTIYF. The CDR3 nucleotides read TGTGCCACACTCTGGGGAACCATCTCTGGAAACACCATATATTTT.

This clonotype was picked up one time. The chain employs TRBV2 and TRBJ1-1, with D unclear. V was clipped by 4 bases and J by 0 bases, with 9 bases between them. The CDR3 runs 14 residues. The germline V gene encodes CDR1 SNHLY and CDR2 FYNNEI. CDR3 protein: CASSGLLLNTEAFF. The CDR3 DNA is TGTGCCAGCAGTGGGCTTCTGCTGAACACTGAAGCTTTCTTT. The full variable domain, rest sourced from reference TRBV2 and TRBJ1-1, is EPEVTQTPSHQVTQMGQEVILRCVPISNHLYFYWYRQILGQKVEFLVSFYNNEISEKSEIFDDQFSVERPDGSNFTLKIRSTKLEDSAMYFCASSGLLLNTEAFFGQGTRLTVV.

V is TRBV2 and J is TRBJ1-2; no definite D call. From germline, CDR1 is SNHLY and CDR2 FYNNEI. This CDR3 region has 13 residues. V gave up 7 bases and J gave up 4 bases, with 13 bases separating them. CDR3 region: CASNQQPGYGYTF. CDR3 nucleotides: TGTGCCAGCAACCAACAGCCGGGCTATGGCTACACCTTC.

The rearrangement uses TRBV7-3 and TRBJ2-5; 9 bases match TRBD2. CDR3 length equals 16 residues. The V gene end was trimmed by 4 bases and the J gene end by 3 bases; junction bases not matched to a gene: 9. Germline V gene sequence: CDR1 SGHTA, CDR2 FQGTGA. The CDR3 loop is CASSSGGASGKETQYF. CDR3 sequence (DNA): TGTGCCAGCAGCTCGGGTGGGGCTAGCGGGAAAGAGACCCAGTACTTC.

This clonotype has a count of ten or more. The genes are TRBV5-4 and TRBJ2-7; D possibly corresponds to TRBD2 (6 bases). Germline V CDR1 and CDR2: SGHNT, YYREEE (reference sequence). The CDR3 totals 14 residues. Trimming took off 2 bases at V and 0 bases at J, with 9 bases between the two ends. CDR3 sequence: CASSLWDSSYEQYF. CDR3 nucleotide sequence: TGTGCCAGCAGCTTATGGGACTCCTCCTACGAGCAGTACTTC.

This clonotype came up many times. This chain links TRBV4-1 with TRBJ2-1, with a tentative D call TRBD2 (5 bases). The CDR3 runs to 14 residues. V lost 3 bases to trimming and J lost 6 bases, with 12 bases between them. Germline V lookup: CDR1 MGHRA, CDR2 YSYEKL. This CDR3 reads CASSQVSAGNEQFF. The CDR3 DNA follows: TGCGCCAGCAGCCAGGTCTCGGCGGGCAATGAGCAGTTCTTC.

The rearrangement uses TRBV10-3 and TRBJ2-2; unclear D gene. The CDR3 consists of 9 residues. V shed 11 bases and J shed 10 bases, with 8 bases lying between them. CDR1 is ENHRY, CDR2 SYGVKD, per germline. CDR3 bases: TGTGCCCCTTGGCCGGAGCTGTTTTTT. Amino acids: CAPWPELFF.

V and J are TRBV25-1 and TRBJ2-5, with D unclear. This CDR3 has 13 residues. The germline V gene has CDR1 MGHDK and CDR2 SYGVNS. V dropped 5 bases and J dropped 2 bases, with 9 bases sitting between them. This chain's CDR3 is CASSISAQETQYF. The CDR3 DNA is TGTGCCAGCAGTATAAGCGCTCAAGAGACCCAGTACTTC.

V and J are TRBV20-1 and TRBJ2-7, with 7 nucleotides matching TRBD2. Germline CDR1 DFQATT, CDR2 SNEGSKA (reference sequence). After removal of 3 bases from V and 2 bases from J, the junction contained 7 bases not matched to a gene. CDR3 length: 14 amino acids. In DNA form, the CDR3 reads TGCAGTGCTAGTCCGGCGGGAGTGGCCTACGAGCAGTACTTC. The encoded protein is CSASPAGVAYEQYF.

This chain uses TRBV2 with TRBJ2-1, with 9 bases lining up with TRBD2. The CDR3 length is 15 residues. V was pared by 5 bases and J by 4 bases, with 6 bases of the junction left unmatched. Per the germline V gene, CDR1 is SNHLY and CDR2 is FYNNEI. The CDR3 here is CASSLAGVNYNEQFF. The CDR3 coding sequence is TGTGCCAGCAGTTTAGCGGGAGTAAATTACAATGAGCAGTTCTTC.

The chain combines TRBV6-1 with TRBJ1-1; D gene ambiguous. The CDR3 sequence is 10 residues long. Per the germline V gene, CDR1 is MNHNS and CDR2 is SASEGT. The germline V and J ends were trimmed by 1 base and 8 bases, with 2 bases remaining between them. CDR3 residues: CASSEEEAFF. In nucleotides, the CDR3 is TGTGCCAGCAGTGAAGAGGAAGCTTTCTTT.

This clonotype has ten or more counts. This chain joins TRBV5-1 and TRBJ2-2; D unclear. CDR3 size: 11 residues. The V end lost 4 bases, the J end lost 8 bases, and 6 bases lay between the germline ends. Looked up from germline, CDR1 is SGHRS and CDR2 is YFSETQ. CDR3 DNA sequence: TGCGCCAGCAGCCTGGAGGGGGAGCTGTTTTTT. Protein sequence: CASSLEGELFF.

This clonotype was detected many times. The V and J genes are TRBV7-3 and TRBJ2-1; 7 bases agree with TRBD2. V shed 7 bases and J 10 bases; nucleotides not matched to a gene: 7. Germline V gives CDR1 SGHTA, CDR2 FQGTGA. The CDR3 length is 12 residues. This CDR3 is CASKGLAEEQFF. Here the CDR3 DNA reads TGTGCCAGCAAAGGGCTAGCGGAAGAGCAGTTCTTC. The full variable domain, in which reference TRBV7-3 and TRBJ2-1 provide the parts outside the CDR3, is GAGVSQTPSNKVTEKGKYVELRCDPISGHTALYWYRQSLGQGPEFLIYFQGTGAADDSGLPNDRFFAVRPEGSVSTLKIQRTERGDSAVYLCASKGLAEEQFFGPGTRLTVL.

J is TRBJ1-4 and V is TRBV29-1, with unresolved D. V lost 4 bases to trimming and J lost 1 base, with 7 bases between them. CDR1 is SQVTM and CDR2 is ANQGSEA in the germline V gene. The CDR3 is 13 residues long. CDR3 protein: CSVAEGTNEKLFF. For the CDR3, the DNA is TGCAGCGTTGCGGAGGGAACTAATGAAAAACTGTTTTTT.

The V gene is TRBV20-1, the J gene TRBJ2-3, with unresolved D. The CDR3 extends over 14 amino acids. The germline CDR1 and CDR2 sequences are DFQATT and SNEGSKA (reference sequence). V lost 2 bases and J lost 5, with 14 bases in between. The CDR3 spells CSARPPLVGDTQYF. The CDR3 DNA reads as TGCAGTGCTAGACCTCCCCTAGTTGGAGATACGCAGTATTTT.

This chain uses TRBV19 with TRBJ1-1; D ambiguous. CDR1 and CDR2 from the germline V gene are LNHDA and SQIVND (reference sequence). Trimming removed 4 bases at V and 7 bases at J, with 13 bases between. The CDR3 covers 13 residues. The CDR3, as DNA: TGTGCCAGTAGTACCCCGACTGGACGTGAAGCTTTCTTT. It codes for CASSTPTGREAFF.

Many counts were recorded for this clonotype. The chain couples TRBV7-9 to TRBJ1-4; 7 positions agree with TRBD1. The length of the CDR3 is 16 residues. J gave up 2 bases and V 5 bases, and 8 bases lay outside the gene matches. The germline V gene has CDR1 SEHNR and CDR2 FQNEAQ (reference sequence). The CDR3: CASSRTGESTNEKLFF. The DNA for the CDR3 is TGTGCCAGCAGCCGAACAGGGGAGAGCACTAATGAAAAACTGTTTTTT.

At least ten counts were recorded for this clonotype. The J gene is TRBJ2-1, the V gene TRBV9, with 9 bases aligning to TRBD2. The CDR3 runs to 16 residues. Losses at the gene ends were 0 bases for V and 4 bases for J; bases not matched to a gene: 5. Germline V gives CDR1 SGDLS, CDR2 YYNGEE. The CDR3 sequence: CASSVGSSGIYNEQFF. In DNA, the CDR3 is TGTGCCAGCAGCGTAGGATCTAGCGGGATTTACAATGAGCAGTTCTTC.

This clonotype came up a few times. The chain recombines TRBV12-3 or TRBV12-4 with TRBJ2-7; 7 bases agree with TRBD1. V shed 5 bases and J 3 bases; nucleotides not matched to a gene: 4. This CDR3 has 13 amino acids. CDR3 protein: CASSSHRGYEQYF. As DNA, the CDR3 is TGTGCCAGCAGTAGCCACAGGGGCTACGAGCAGTACTTC.

At least ten counts were recorded for this clonotype. V is TRBV4-1 and J is TRBJ1-1; 9 nucleotides line up with TRBD1. Germline CDR1 and CDR2: MGHRA and YSYEKL. CDR3 length: 16 amino acids. V lost 4 bases and J lost 1; bases outside the gene matches: 7. The CDR3 DNA sequence: TGCGCCAGCAGCCCGCTCCCGGGACAGGGGAACACTGAAGCTTTCTTT. This sequence encodes CASSPLPGQGNTEAFF.

V usage is TRBV19 and J usage is TRBJ1-5, with 8 bases that match TRBD1. The CDR3 is 14 residues long. The germline V gene encodes CDR1 LNHDA and CDR2 SQIVND (reference sequence). V shed 5 bases, J shed 5 bases, and the junction held 5 bases outside the gene matches. The CDR3 spells CASSPRGPHQPQHF. As DNA, the CDR3 is TGTGCCAGTAGTCCCAGGGGGCCTCATCAGCCCCAGCATTTT.

The rearrangement uses TRBV7-3 and TRBJ2-1; D gene ambiguous. Germline CDR1 reads SGHTA; CDR2 reads FQGTGA. Trimming pared 5 bases from V and 4 bases from J, leaving 9 bases between. CDR3 length: 13 residues. CDR3 DNA: TGTGCCAGCAGCGACGACTCGTACAATGAGCAGTTCTTC. It specifies CASSDDSYNEQFF.